A selection of T cell receptor beta chains follows, all from one sample in a study of blood T cells in healthy people across ages. TCRdb processed the 5' RACE reads anew with MiXCR; each CDR3 protein has one entry. The repertoire has hundreds of thousands of distinct CDR3 sequences, roughly 30% of them found once; the top ten carry 15%. Sequenced: blood. These receptors came from a woman aged 80 or older in good health. Each CDR3 is given with its conserved first and last residue. The D gene is left open where the match is weak. The size field is filled for only some rows; it gives once, few, many or a size class.

TRBJ2-3	-	TRBV20-1	-	TGCAGTGCTGGCACCCGGGATACGCAGTATTTT	CSAGTRDTQYF
TRBJ1-5	-	TRBV15	many	TGTGCCACCAGCAGAGATGGACGGAAAGATCAGCCCCAGCATTTT	CATSRDGRKDQPQHF
TRBJ2-2	TRBD2	TRBV20-1	-	TGCAGTGCTAGAGTCCTAGCGGGGGGGCCCGGGGAGCTGTTTTTT	CSARVLAGGPGELFF
TRBJ2-4	TRBD1	TRBV2	-	TGTGCCAGCAGCCACACCCAAGACAGGGTACTAGCCAAAAACATTCAGTACTTC	CASSHTQDRVLAKNIQYF
TRBJ1-6	-	TRBV7-2	-	TGTGCCAGCAGCTTAGGACAGGTCGCTTCACCCCCCCACTTT	CASSLGQVASPPHF
TRBJ2-3	-	TRBV4-1	-	TGCACCAGCAGCCAAGATGGCCCGGGGGCAGGTACGCAGTATTTT	CTSSQDGPGAGTQYF
TRBJ2-1	-	TRBV5-1	-	TGCGCCAGCAGCGTGGGGGCCAGCAATGAGCAGTTCTTC	CASSVGASNEQFF
TRBJ1-6	-	TRBV11-2	-	TGTGCCAGCAGCTTAGATGGCGGGAGGGTCCGCTCACCCCTCCACTTT	CASSLDGGRVRSPLHF
TRBJ1-2	-	TRBV12-3/TRBV12-4	many	TGTGCCAGCAGGTTAGCGGGGGGCCTTGGCTACACCTTC	CASRLAGGLGYTF
TRBJ2-1	-	TRBV20-1	-	TGCAGTGCTAGAGCAGGGGCGTGGGGTGAGCAGTTCTTC	CSARAGAWGEQFF
TRBJ1-5	-	TRBV7-2	many	TGTGCCAGCAGCTTAGCGTTGGGGGGCGCGAGCAATCAGCCCCAGCATTTT	CASSLALGGASNQPQHF
TRBJ1-1	TRBD1	TRBV7-2	-	TGTGCCAGCAGAGGACAGGGGGCCCCTGAAGCTTTCTTT	CASRGQGAPEAFF
TRBJ1-1	-	TRBV7-8	-	TGTGCCAGCAGCGCGGTCAGGGGGAACACTGAAGCTTTCTTT	CASSAVRGNTEAFF
TRBJ2-3	TRBD2	TRBV3-1	many	TGTGCCAGCAGCCCCCGGACTAGCGGGGTTGATACGCAGTATTTT	CASSPRTSGVDTQYF
TRBJ2-7	-	TRBV5-5	-	TGTGCCAGCAGCTTGCGCTCCGCGACCCCCGAGCAGTACTTC	CASSLRSATPEQYF
TRBJ1-1	-	TRBV6-2/TRBV6-3	few	TGTGCCAGCAGTTATCAGAGGTCGGGTGAAGCTTTCTTT	CASSYQRSGEAFF
TRBJ2-5	TRBD2	TRBV7-2	many	TGTGCCAGCACCCCCCGGGGGAGCGGGGTAGAGACCCAGTACTTC	CASTPRGSGVETQYF